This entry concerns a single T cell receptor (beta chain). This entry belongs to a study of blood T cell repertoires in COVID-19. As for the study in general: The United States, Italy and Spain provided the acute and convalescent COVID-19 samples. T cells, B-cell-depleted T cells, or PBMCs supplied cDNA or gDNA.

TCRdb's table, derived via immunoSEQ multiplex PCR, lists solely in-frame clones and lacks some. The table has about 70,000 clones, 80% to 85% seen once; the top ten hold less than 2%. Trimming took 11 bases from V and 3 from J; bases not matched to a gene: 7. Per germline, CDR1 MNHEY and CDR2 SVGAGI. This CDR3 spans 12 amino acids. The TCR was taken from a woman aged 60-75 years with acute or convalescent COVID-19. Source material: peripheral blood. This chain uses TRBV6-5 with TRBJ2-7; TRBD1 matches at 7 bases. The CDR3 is CAVWAGGYEQYF. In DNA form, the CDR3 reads TGTGCCGTATGGGCAGGGGGCTACGAGCAGTACTTC.